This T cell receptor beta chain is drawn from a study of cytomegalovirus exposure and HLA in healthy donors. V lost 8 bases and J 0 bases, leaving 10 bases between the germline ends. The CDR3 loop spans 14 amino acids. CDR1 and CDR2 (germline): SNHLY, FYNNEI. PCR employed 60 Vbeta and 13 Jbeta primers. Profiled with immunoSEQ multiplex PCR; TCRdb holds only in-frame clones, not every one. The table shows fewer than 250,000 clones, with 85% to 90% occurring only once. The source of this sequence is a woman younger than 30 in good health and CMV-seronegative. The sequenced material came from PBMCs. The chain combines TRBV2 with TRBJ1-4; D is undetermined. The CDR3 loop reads CASGYSTTNEKLFF. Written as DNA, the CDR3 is TGTGCCAGCGGTTACAGTACAACTAATGAAAAACTGTTTTTT. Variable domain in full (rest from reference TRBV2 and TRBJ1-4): EPEVTQTPSHQVTQMGQEVILRCVPISNHLYFYWYRQILGQKVEFLVSFYNNEISEKSEIFDDQFSVERPDGSNFTLKIRSTKLEDSAMYFCASGYSTTNEKLFFGSGTQLSVL.